This is a list of T cell receptor beta chains from one sample in a study of T cell repertoires in cytomegalovirus infection. Each CDR3 protein is one row after TCRdb ran MiXCR on the reads. The sample comprises over 150,000 distinct CDR3 sequences, approximately 19% of which are singletons, and under 3.5% rests with the top ten. Sequencing used PBMCs. The receptors derive from a human donor in good health (CMV status not recorded). Some clones in this sample may be carry-over from other donors' samples. Each CDR3 is given with its conserved first and last residue. The order of the fields is V gene, clone size, CDR3 protein. Part of the rows lack a size; the others show once, few, many or a class for expanded clones.

V: TRBV6-2/TRBV6-3
size: many
CDR3: CASSYSRQREQFF

V: TRBV15
size: NA
CDR3: CATSTGTGNTGELFF

V: TRBV29-1
size: NA
CDR3: CSARGVGETQYF

V: TRBV6-1
size: NA
CDR3: CASLKQGGTEAFF

V: TRBV5-6
size: many
CDR3: CASSLGPIYEQYF

V: TRBV12-5
size: few
CDR3: CASGLRVGGTEAFF

V: TRBV5-1
size: many
CDR3: CASSHSGTGRIDTQYF

V: TRBV20-1
size: few
CDR3: CSAPPGGNTEAFF

V: TRBV29-1
size: NA
CDR3: CSVEFAGSPYEQYF

V: TRBV7-9
size: many
CDR3: CASRSGTGANTEAFF

V: TRBV7-9
size: NA
CDR3: CASSFPGGQMEFF

V: TRBV5-1
size: few
CDR3: CASSPQLLGQGEAFF

V: TRBV27
size: NA
CDR3: CASRRQGGYGYTF

V: TRBV4-2
size: few
CDR3: CASSQDQGRSNQPQHF

V: TRBV28
size: NA
CDR3: CASSLAGSHEAFF